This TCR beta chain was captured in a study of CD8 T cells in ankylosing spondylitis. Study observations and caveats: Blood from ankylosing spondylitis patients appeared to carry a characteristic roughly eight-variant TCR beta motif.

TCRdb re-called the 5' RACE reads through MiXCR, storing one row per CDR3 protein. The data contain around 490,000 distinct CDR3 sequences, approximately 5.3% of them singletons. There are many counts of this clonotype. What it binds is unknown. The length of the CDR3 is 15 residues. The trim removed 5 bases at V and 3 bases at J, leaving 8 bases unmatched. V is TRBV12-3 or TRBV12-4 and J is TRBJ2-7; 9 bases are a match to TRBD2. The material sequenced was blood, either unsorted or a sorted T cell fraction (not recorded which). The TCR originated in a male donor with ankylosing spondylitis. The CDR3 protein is CASSPPQREVYEQYF. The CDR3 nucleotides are TGTGCCAGCAGTCCCCCCCAGCGGGAGGTCTACGAGCAGTACTTC.